The source of this TCR beta chain is a study of OX40 agonist ivuxolimab in advanced cancers. The repertoire was sequenced with immunoSEQ multiplex PCR; TCRdb's copy has only in-frame clones and lacks some. The sample has tens of thousands of clones, about 87% seen once. V lost 6 bases to trimming and J lost 3 bases, with 15 bases between them. From germline, CDR1 is SEHNR and CDR2 FQNEAQ (reference sequence). CDR3 length: 15 amino acids. The sequence was collected from an adult with an advanced solid tumor such as melanoma, head and neck, liver or kidney cancer. The sequenced sample was CD4+ or CD8+ T cells sorted from blood, obtained in a trial of the OX40 agonist ivuxolimab. The chain recombines TRBV7-9 with TRBJ1-3; D gene ambiguous. This CDR3 reads CASRPRPELGNTIYF. The CDR3 coding sequence is TGTGCCAGCAGACCTCGGCCAGAACTTGGAAACACCATATATTTT.